This section outlines one TCR beta chain sequence together with its context. Its antigen remains unidentified. The sample is drawn from a study of CXCR3-negative and CXCR3-positive naive CD8 T cells (dated by TCRdb to about 2019). Background on the whole study: In total, some 150 million TRB reads were obtained, corresponding to roughly 1.5 +/- 0.3 million reads per library. Diversity and physicochemical repertoire analyses covered about a dozen donors pooled from two independent experiments. TRBV-TRBJ cluster analysis included naive subsets from about 5 donors and memory cells from 3 donors.

Data came from a NextSeq 550. The Human TCR Profiling Kit (MiLaboratory) was used to prepare UMI-labeled 5' RACE TRB cDNA libraries. cDNA synthesis used the entire amount of extracted RNA, and PCR amplification then used the entire amount of cDNA produced. The libraries were made side by side, with each library going through the same number of PCR cycles. The original methods were these. With a requirement of at least two reads per UMI, MIGEC and MiXCR extracted about 56,000 +/- 9,600 unique UMI-labeled TRB cDNA molecules per library. On average, each library contained approximately 40,000 +/- 10,000 functional in-frame TRB CDR3 nucleotide clonotypes without stop codons. After downsampling to 5000 UMI-labeled TRB molecules per sample, diversity metrics such as normalized Shannon-Wiener and Chao1 were calculated in VDJtools. VDJtools was used to calculate clonotype-size-weighted physicochemical properties of the central five CDR3 residues, namely interaction energy, strength, volume and Kidera factor 4. TCRdb reanalyzed the reads, keeping one entry per CDR3 protein sequence and omitting DNA. The V and J calls and clone size come from TCRdb's table, not from the authors' own analysis. The table for this sample lists 130,000 or so distinct CDR3 sequences. The top ten hold 0.29% of the sample.

General study outcomes and caveats: TRBV-TRBJ usage was similar between naive CXCR3-negative and CXCR3-positive cells from the same donor, while memory cells showed distinct patterns. Because surface CD5, which is linked to self-reactivity in mice, was comparable between the naive subsets, TCR interaction strength was also inferred from the physicochemical properties of TRB CDR3s. Comparably high repertoire diversity was found in both naive subsets, whereas much lower repertoire diversity was found in memory CD8+ T cells. Compared with CXCR3-negative naive cells, CXCR3-positive naive cells had TRB CDR3s with higher hydrophobicity (lower Kidera factor 4), lower energy, and higher strength and volume indices. Freshly isolated PBMCs were used for most assays because CXCR3 expression partially decreased after cryopreservation.

For every CD8+ T cell subset, about 300,000 cells were flow-sorted straight into RLT lysis buffer, and each subset was sorted in triplicate. To exclude memory contaminants, naive CD8+ T cells were stringently defined as CD45RO-CCR7+CD27+CD95-. Peripheral blood mononuclear cells were isolated from buffy coats using standard density gradient centrifugation. A FACSAria III was used to flow-sort naive CXCR3-negative and CXCR3-positive CD8+ T cells. An RNeasy Mini Kit was used to extract total RNA from the sorted cells. The germline V gene encodes CDR1 SEHNR and CDR2 FQNEAQ (reference sequence). From cysteine to phenylalanine, the CDR3 is 13 amino acids long. The record lacks a DNA sequence.

Sequences were obtained from naive CXCR3- CD8+ T cells from blood. The sample's cell subset or site label, decoded: CD45RO-CCR7+CD27+CD95- naive CD8+ T cells lacking CXCR3 (TNR3-). Recombination joined TRBV7-9 with TRBJ1-1. The TCR was taken from a human donor in good health. Some clones in this sample may be carry-over from other donors' samples. CDR3 loop: CASSLNIGGEAFF. With the portions outside the CDR3 filled from the reference TRBV7-9 and TRBJ1-1 genes, the complete variable region becomes DTGVSQNPRHKITKRGQNVTFRCDPISEHNRLYWYRQTLGQGPEFLTYFQNEAQLEKSRLLSDRFSAERPKGSFSTLEIQRTEQGDSAMYLCASSLNIGGEAFFGQGTRLTVV.